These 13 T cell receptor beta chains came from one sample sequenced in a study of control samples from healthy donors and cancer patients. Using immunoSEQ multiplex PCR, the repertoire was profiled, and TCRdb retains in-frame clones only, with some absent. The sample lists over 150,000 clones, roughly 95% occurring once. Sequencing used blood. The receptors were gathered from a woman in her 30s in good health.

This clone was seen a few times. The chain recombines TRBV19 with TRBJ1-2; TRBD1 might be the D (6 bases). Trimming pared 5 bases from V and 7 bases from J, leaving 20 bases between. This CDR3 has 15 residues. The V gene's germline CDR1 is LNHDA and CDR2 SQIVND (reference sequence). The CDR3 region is CASSPGTLVGGGYTF. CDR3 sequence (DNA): TGTGCCAGTAGTCCCGGGACACTCGTCGGGGGTGGCTACACCTTC.

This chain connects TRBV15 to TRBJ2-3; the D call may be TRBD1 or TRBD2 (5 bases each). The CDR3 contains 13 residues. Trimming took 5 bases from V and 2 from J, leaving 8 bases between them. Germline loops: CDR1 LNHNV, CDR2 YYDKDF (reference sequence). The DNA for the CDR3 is TGTGCCACCAGCGGGGGTATCACAGATACGCAGTATTTT. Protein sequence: CATSGGITDTQYF.

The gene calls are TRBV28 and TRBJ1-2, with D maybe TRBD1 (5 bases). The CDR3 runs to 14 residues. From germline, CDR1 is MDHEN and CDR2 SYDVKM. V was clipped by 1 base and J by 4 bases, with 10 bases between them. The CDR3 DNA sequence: TGTGCCAGCAGTTTATTTACAGGCGCCTATGGCTACACCTTC. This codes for CASSLFTGAYGYTF.

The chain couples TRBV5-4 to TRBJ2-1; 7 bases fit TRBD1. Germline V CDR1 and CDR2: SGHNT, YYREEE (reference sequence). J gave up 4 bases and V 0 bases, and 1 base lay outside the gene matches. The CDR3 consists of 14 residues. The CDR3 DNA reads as TGTGCCAGCAGCTTGGTACAGGGGTACAATGAGCAGTTCTTC. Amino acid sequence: CASSLVQGYNEQFF.

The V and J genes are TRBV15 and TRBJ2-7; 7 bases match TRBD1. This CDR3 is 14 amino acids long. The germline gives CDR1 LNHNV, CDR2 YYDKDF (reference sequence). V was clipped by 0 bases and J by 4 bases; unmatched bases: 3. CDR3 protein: CATSREPGGYEQYF. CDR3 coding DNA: TGTGCCACCAGCAGAGAACCAGGGGGTTACGAGCAGTACTTC.

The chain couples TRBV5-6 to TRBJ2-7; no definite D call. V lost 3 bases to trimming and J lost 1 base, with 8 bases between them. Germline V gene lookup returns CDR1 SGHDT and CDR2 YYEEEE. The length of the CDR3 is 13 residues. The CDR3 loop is CASSWSISYEQYF. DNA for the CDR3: TGTGCCAGCAGCTGGTCCATTTCCTACGAGCAGTACTTC.

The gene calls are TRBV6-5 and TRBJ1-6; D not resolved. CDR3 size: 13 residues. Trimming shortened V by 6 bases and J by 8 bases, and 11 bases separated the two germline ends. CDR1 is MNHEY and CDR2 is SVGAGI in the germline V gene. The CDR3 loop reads CASSRARDSPLHF. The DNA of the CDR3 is TGTGCCAGCAGCCGGGCCCGGGATTCACCCCTCCACTTT.

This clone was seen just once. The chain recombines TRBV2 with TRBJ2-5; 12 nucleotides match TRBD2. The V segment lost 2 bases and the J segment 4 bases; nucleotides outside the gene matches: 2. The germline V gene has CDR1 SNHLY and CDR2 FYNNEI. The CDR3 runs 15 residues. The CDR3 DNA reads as TGTGCCAGCAGTGAACTAGCGGGGGGGATAGAGACCCAGTACTTC. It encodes CASSELAGGIETQYF.

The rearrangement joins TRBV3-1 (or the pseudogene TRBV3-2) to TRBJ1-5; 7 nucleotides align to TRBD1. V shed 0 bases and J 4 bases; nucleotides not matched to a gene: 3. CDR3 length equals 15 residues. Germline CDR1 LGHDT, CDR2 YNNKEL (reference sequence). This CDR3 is CASSQERGPNQPQHF. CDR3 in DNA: TGTGCCAGCAGCCAAGAAAGGGGGCCGAATCAGCCCCAGCATTTT.

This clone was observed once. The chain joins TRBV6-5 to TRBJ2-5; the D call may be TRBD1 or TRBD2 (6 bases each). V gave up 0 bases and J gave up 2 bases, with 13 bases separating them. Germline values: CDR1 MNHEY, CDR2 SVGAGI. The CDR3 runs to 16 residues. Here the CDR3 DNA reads TGTGCCAGCAGTTACTCCGGGGGCAACCCTCAAGAGACCCAGTACTTC. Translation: CASSYSGGNPQETQYF.

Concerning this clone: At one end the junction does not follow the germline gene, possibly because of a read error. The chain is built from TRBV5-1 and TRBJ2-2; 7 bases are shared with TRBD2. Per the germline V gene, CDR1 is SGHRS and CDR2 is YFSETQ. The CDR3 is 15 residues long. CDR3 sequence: CASRLAGVVTGELFF. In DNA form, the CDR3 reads TGCGCCAGCAGGTTGGCGGGAGTAGTCACCGGGGAGCTGTTTTTT.

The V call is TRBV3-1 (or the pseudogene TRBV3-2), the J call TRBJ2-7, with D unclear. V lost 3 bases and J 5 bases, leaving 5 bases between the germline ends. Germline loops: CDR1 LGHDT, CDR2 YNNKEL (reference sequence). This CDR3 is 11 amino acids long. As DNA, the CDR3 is TGTGCCAGCAGCCAGTCCGACGAGCAGTACTTC. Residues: CASSQSDEQYF.

The CDR3 sequence: CASSALAGGLTDTQYF. The DNA of the CDR3 is TGTGCCAGCAGTGCCCTAGCGGGGGGCCTGACAGATACGCAGTATTTT. The gene calls are TRBV6-1 and TRBJ2-3, with 11 bases identical to TRBD2. The CDR3 loop spans 16 amino acids. The ends lost 4 bases at V and 3 bases at J; junction bases unmatched: 6. The V gene's germline CDR1 is MNHNS and CDR2 SASEGT.